This entry concerns a single T cell receptor beta chain. The sample comes from a study of CD8 T cells in Susac syndrome. Across the whole study: Blood was drawn from patients with Susac syndrome. At that point, they were therapy-naive, on corticosteroids, or on intravenous immunoglobulin alone.

A quantity of roughly 0.5 to 1 ug RNA underwent reverse transcription using random hexamers. TCRdb analysed the immunoSEQ multiplex PCR reads with MiXCR anew, one entry per CDR3 protein. This table has under 90,000 distinct CDR3 sequences, approximately 94% appearing once. The V and J ends lost 1 base and 7 bases, in that order; junction bases with no gene match: 6. The germline CDR1 and CDR2 sequences are SGHTA and FQGNSA. CDR3 length: 16 residues. The authors sequenced TCR beta from blood CD8+ and CD4+ T cells. Sequencing was carried out using CD4+ T cells from PBMCs. The clonotype originates from a human donor with Susac syndrome. This chain links TRBV7-2 with TRBJ2-1, with 11 bases fitting TRBD2. The CDR3 DNA is TGTGCCAGCAGCTTAGGTCCTAGCGGGGGGTTAAATGAGCAGTTCTTC. This sequence encodes CASSLGPSGGLNEQFF.